One and the same sample provided the 21 T cell receptor beta chains below, sequenced in a study of blood T cells in healthy people across ages. Through a sample-barcoded 5' primer and a J-beta primer mix, a second PCR was run for about 7 to 12 cycles. MiXCR, applied by TCRdb to the 5' RACE reads, yields one record per CDR3 protein. The table shows some 880,000 distinct CDR3 sequences, with 30% to 45% occurring only once. Sequenced: blood. The receptor set was obtained from a man younger than 30 in good health.

The gene calls are TRBV9 and TRBJ2-1; TRBD1 agrees at 10 bases. Trimming at V came to 4 bases and at J to 8 bases, leaving 6 bases not matched to a gene. Germline loops: CDR1 SGDLS, CDR2 YYNGEE. CDR3 length: 14 residues. The CDR3 reads CASSSWTGGDEQFF. CDR3 bases: TGTGCCAGCAGCAGCTGGACAGGGGGGGATGAGCAGTTCTTC.

Details on this clonotype: At one of its ends the junction is not consistent with the germline gene, which may arise from a read error. The chain couples TRBV11-2 to TRBJ1-2, with D uncertain. The CDR3 runs 14 residues. The V gene's germline CDR1 is SGHAT and CDR2 FQNNGV. CDR3 bases: TGTGCCAGCAGCTTAAATTTGGAGGACTATGGCCACACCTTC. Residues: CASSLNLEDYGHTF. The full variable domain, its missing parts supplied by reference TRBV11-2 and TRBJ1-2, is EAGVAQSPRYKIIEKRQSVAFWCNPISGHATLYWYQQILGQGPKLLIQFQNNGVVDDSQLPKDRFSAERLKGVDSTLKIQPAKLEDSAVYLCASSLNLEDYGHTFGSGTRLTVV.

This clonotype came up a few times. The chain uses TRBV29-1 and TRBJ1-1; D is unclear. Trimming shortened V by 7 bases and J by 1 base, and 16 bases separated the two germline ends. In germline, CDR1 is SQVTM, CDR2 ANQGSEA. This CDR3 comprises 14 residues. CDR3 loop: CSASETDPNTEAFF. CDR3 DNA: TGCAGCGCATCGGAAACAGACCCGAACACTGAAGCTTTCTTT.

The chain employs TRBV2 and TRBJ2-5; either TRBD1 or TRBD2 may fit D (5 bases each). Trimming removed 4 bases at V and 5 bases at J, with 17 bases between. Germline CDR1 SNHLY, CDR2 FYNNEI. The CDR3 is made up of 15 amino acids. The CDR3 DNA follows: TGTGCCAGCAGTGGGTGGGCTTCTGAGGGGGAGACCCAGTACTTC. Encoded protein: CASSGWASEGETQYF. Complete variable domain (other parts from reference TRBV2 and TRBJ2-5): EPEVTQTPSHQVTQMGQEVILRCVPISNHLYFYWYRQILGQKVEFLVSFYNNEISEKSEIFDDQFSVERPDGSNFTLKIRSTKLEDSAMYFCASSGWASEGETQYFGPGTRLLVL.

This clonotype was observed a handful of times. The V and J genes are TRBV20-1 and TRBJ2-3, with 8 bases identical to TRBD2. Germline V gene lookup returns CDR1 DFQATT and CDR2 SNEGSKA (reference sequence). J was trimmed by 1 base and V by 0 bases; bases with no gene match: 9. This CDR3 is built from 17 residues. CDR3 nucleotides: TGCAGTGCTAGAGATCTCGAGCGGGGGTCCCGCACAGATACGCAGTATTTT. Its translation: CSARDLERGSRTDTQYF.

V gene TRBV27 combines with J gene TRBJ2-4; D possibly corresponds to TRBD1 (7 bases). The germline CDR1 and CDR2 sequences are MNHEY and SMNVEV (reference sequence). Trimming removed 5 bases at V and 3 bases at J, with 29 bases between. The CDR3 contains 20 residues. Here the CDR3 DNA reads TGTGCCAGCAGTCCAACCCGACAGGGAGGCGTAGTGGCGGACAAAAACATTCAGTACTTC. Its translation is CASSPTRQGGVVADKNIQYF.

The chain has TRBV7-4 and TRBJ2-7; D is unclear. The J call is doubtful: the DNA matches TRBJ2-5 better. CDR3 length equals 14 residues. CDR1 and CDR2 from the germline V gene are SGHVT and SQSDAQ. The CDR3 nucleotides are TGTGCCAGCAGCTTAGAAGGTCTGGGGGAGACCCAGTACTTC. It codes for CASSLEGLGETQYF.

This clonotype was recorded at least ten times. This chain connects TRBV5-1 to TRBJ2-1, with 9 bases aligning to TRBD1. V trimming: 0 bases; J trimming: 7 bases; junction bases outside the gene matches: 5. The CDR3 spans 15 residues. Germline CDR1 SGHRS, CDR2 YFSETQ. The chain's CDR3 is CASSLGGTGSNEQFF. The CDR3 DNA follows: TGCGCCAGCAGCTTGGGAGGGACAGGGTCGAATGAGCAGTTCTTC.

The CDR3 protein is CACRQGSYGYTF. CDR3 in DNA: TGTGCCTGTCGTCAGGGAAGCTATGGCTACACCTTC. The chain carries TRBV30 and TRBJ1-2; the D gene is possibly TRBD1 (5 bases). CDR1 is GTSNPN, CDR2 SVGIG, per germline (reference sequence). The CDR3 consists of 12 residues. The germline V and J ends were trimmed by 6 bases and 4 bases, with 12 bases remaining between them.

The chain couples TRBV9 to TRBJ2-1, with a tentative D call TRBD2 (5 bases). The germline gives CDR1 SGDLS, CDR2 YYNGEE. The CDR3 has 13 residues. Trimming removed 9 bases from V and 7 bases from J, with 17 bases in between. The CDR3 protein is CANTPGGSNEQFF. As DNA, the CDR3 is TGTGCCAACACCCCGGGCGGGTCGAATGAGCAGTTCTTC.

The chain carries TRBV5-6 and TRBJ1-1; D is uncertain. Germline V lookup: CDR1 SGHDT, CDR2 YYEEEE. V dropped 0 bases and J dropped 10 bases, with 10 bases sitting between them. The CDR3 loop spans 12 amino acids. CDR3 residues: CASSLGAGRAFF. The CDR3 coding sequence is TGTGCCAGCAGCTTGGGCGCTGGGAGAGCTTTCTTT.

The chain uses TRBV20-1 and TRBJ2-4, with unresolved D. The CDR3 runs 11 residues. Germline CDR1 reads DFQATT; CDR2 reads SNEGSKA (reference sequence). V was shortened by 2 bases and J by 13 bases, with 12 bases between the two germline ends. CDR3 sequence (DNA): TGCAGTGCTAGAAGAAACAATGAGCAGTACTTC. Translated: CSARRNNEQYF.

The rearrangement joins TRBV4-1 to TRBJ2-3, with 12 positions matching TRBD1. This CDR3 region has 17 residues. The V gene end was trimmed by 2 bases and the J gene end by 4 bases; junction bases not matched to a gene: 7. Per the germline V gene, CDR1 is MGHRA and CDR2 is YSYEKL. Here the CDR3 reads CASSQFGTGGGADTQYF. For the CDR3, the DNA is TGCGCCAGCAGCCAATTCGGGACAGGGGGCGGGGCAGATACGCAGTATTTT.

As for this clonotype: This may be a read error, as it is one base from a much larger clone. V usage is TRBV10-3 and J usage is TRBJ2-1, with a tentative D call TRBD2 (6 bases). Trimming took off 10 bases at V and 2 bases at J, with 18 bases between the two ends. The germline V gene has CDR1 ENHRY and CDR2 SYGVKD. CDR3 length: 15 amino acids. The CDR3 reads CATLPTGVAYNEQFF. The CDR3 bases are TGTGCCACCCTTCCTACGGGGGTAGCCTACAATGAGCAGTTCTTC.

This clonotype came up a few times. V usage is TRBV20-1 and J usage is TRBJ1-4, with D uncertain. Germline CDR1 and CDR2: DFQATT and SNEGSKA (reference sequence). V lost 4 bases and J lost 8, with 20 bases in between. The CDR3 contains 15 residues. The CDR3 sequence: CSAKSGPPMAEKLFF. The CDR3 DNA follows: TGCAGTGCTAAGTCCGGGCCCCCGATGGCGGAAAAACTGTTTTTT.

The rearrangement links TRBV7-6 to TRBJ2-1; D remains unclear. Germline V gene sequence: CDR1 SGHVS, CDR2 FNYEAQ. V was shortened by 1 base and J by 0 bases, with 13 bases between the two germline ends. There are 17 residues in the CDR3. The CDR3 nucleotides are TGTGCCAGCAGCTTAGTAAGTAGGCGAAGCTCCTACAATGAGCAGTTCTTC. It is translated as CASSLVSRRSSYNEQFF. Drawing the rest from reference TRBV7-6 and TRBJ2-1, the complete variable domain is GAGVSQSPRYKVTKRGQDVALRCDPISGHVSLYWYRQALGQGPEFLTYFNYEAQQDKSGLPNDRFSAERPEGSISTLTIQRTEQRDSAMYRCASSLVSRRSSYNEQFFGPGTRLTVL.

This clonotype was observed a few times. The gene calls are TRBV9 and TRBJ1-1, with 9 bases aligning to TRBD1. Germline trimming cut 3 bases from V and 3 bases from J; bases unmatched to any gene: 3. Germline V gene data show CDR1 as SGDLS and CDR2 as YYNGEE. The CDR3 is 14 residues long. The CDR3 DNA reads as TGTGCCAGCAGCGAAGGACAGGGGCACACTGAAGCTTTCTTT. Encoded protein: CASSEGQGHTEAFF. The whole variable domain, remainder taken from reference TRBV9 and TRBJ1-1, is DSGVTQTPKHLITATGQRVTLRCSPRSGDLSVYWYQQSLDQGLQFLIQYYNGEERAKGNILERFSAQQFPDLHSELNLSSLELGDSALYFCASSEGQGHTEAFFGQGTRLTVV.

This clonotype was seen repeatedly, ten times or more. The genes are TRBV5-1 and TRBJ2-7, with a weak D call TRBD2 (5 bases). Germline V gives CDR1 SGHRS, CDR2 YFSETQ. Between the trimmed V and J ends, which lost 0 bases and 5 bases, there was a span of 9 bases. The CDR3 runs 13 residues. In nucleotides, the CDR3 is TGCGCCAGCAGCTTGGCCCGGGGTAACGAGCAGTACTTC. Its protein product is CASSLARGNEQYF.

About this clonotype: A much larger clone lies one base from this, so it may be a read error. V and J are TRBV4-2 and TRBJ2-5; D might be TRBD2 (5 bases). Gene TRBJ2-7 matches the end of the DNA better, so the J call may be wrong. Germline CDR1 LGHNA, CDR2 YNFKEQ. This CDR3 contains 13 residues. CDR3 in amino acids: CASSQVGVREQYF. The CDR3 bases are TGTGCCAGCAGCCAAGTCGGGGTACGCGAGCAGTACTTC.

This clonotype was recorded a few times. V gene TRBV6-5 combines with J gene TRBJ2-7, with a weak D call TRBD2 (5 bases). The CDR3 has 14 amino acids. The V gene's germline CDR1 is MNHEY and CDR2 SVGAGI. The V end lost 5 bases, the J end lost 5 bases, and 16 bases lay between the germline ends. In DNA, the CDR3 is TGTGCCAGCAGTGACGACGGGATTCAGAACGAGCAGTACTTC. Amino acids: CASSDDGIQNEQYF.

The V call is TRBV7-9, the J call TRBJ1-2; TRBD1 agrees at 10 bases. CDR1 is SEHNR, CDR2 FQNEAQ, per germline (reference sequence). The CDR3 length is 17 residues. Unmatched junction bases numbered 13, after V lost 4 bases and J lost 5 bases. CDR3 sequence reads: CASSSDSLGQGKYGYTF. CDR3 nucleotide sequence: TGTGCCAGCAGCTCCGATTCATTGGGACAGGGGAAGTATGGCTACACCTTC.